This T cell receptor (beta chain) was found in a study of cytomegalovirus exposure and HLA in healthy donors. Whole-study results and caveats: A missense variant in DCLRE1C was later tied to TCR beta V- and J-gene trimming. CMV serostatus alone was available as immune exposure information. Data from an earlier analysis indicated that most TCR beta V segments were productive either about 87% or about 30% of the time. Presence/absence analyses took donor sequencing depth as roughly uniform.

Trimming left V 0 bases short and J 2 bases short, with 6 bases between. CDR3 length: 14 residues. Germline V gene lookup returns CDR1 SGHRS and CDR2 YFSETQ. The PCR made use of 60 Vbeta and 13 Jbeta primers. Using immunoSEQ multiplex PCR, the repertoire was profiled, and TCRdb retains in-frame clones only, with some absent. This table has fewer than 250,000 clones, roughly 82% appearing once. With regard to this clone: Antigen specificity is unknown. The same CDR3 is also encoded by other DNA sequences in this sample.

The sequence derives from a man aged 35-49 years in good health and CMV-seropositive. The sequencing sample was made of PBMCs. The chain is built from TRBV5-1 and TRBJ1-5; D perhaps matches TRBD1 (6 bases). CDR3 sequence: CASSLEGGNQPQHF. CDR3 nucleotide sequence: TGCGCCAGCAGCTTGGAGGGGGGCAATCAGCCCCAGCATTTT. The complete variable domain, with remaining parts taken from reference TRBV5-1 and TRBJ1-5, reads KAGVTQTPRYLIKTRGQQVTLSCSPISGHRSVSWYQQTPGQGLQFLFEYFSETQRNKGNFPGRFSGRQFSNSRSEMNVSTLELGDSALYLCASSLEGGNQPQHFGDGTRLSIL.